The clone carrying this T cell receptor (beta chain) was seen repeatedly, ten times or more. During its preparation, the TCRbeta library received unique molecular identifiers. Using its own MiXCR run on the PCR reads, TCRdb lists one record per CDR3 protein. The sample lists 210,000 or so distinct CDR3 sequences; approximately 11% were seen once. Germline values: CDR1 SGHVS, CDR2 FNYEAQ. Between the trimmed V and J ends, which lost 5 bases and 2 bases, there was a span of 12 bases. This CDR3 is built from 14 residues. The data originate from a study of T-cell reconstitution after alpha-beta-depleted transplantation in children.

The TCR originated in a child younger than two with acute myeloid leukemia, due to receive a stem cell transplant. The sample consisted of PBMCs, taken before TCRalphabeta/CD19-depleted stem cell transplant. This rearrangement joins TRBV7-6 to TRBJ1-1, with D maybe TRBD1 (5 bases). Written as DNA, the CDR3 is TGTGCCAGCAGCCCGGGGACCCTTAACACTGAAGCTTTCTTT. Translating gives CASSPGTLNTEAFF.